Below are 21 T cell receptor beta chains sequenced from a single sample in a study of blood T cell repertoires in COVID-19. The method was immunoSEQ multiplex PCR; TCRdb's version includes in-frame clones alone and lacks a portion of them. This sample yields around 250,000 clones, of which approximately 85% are seen a single time; 1.5% to 2% belongs to the top ten. The sample consisted of PBMCs or T cells enriched from blood (not recorded which). These receptor sequences come from a woman between 50 and 59 years old who had recovered from COVID-19.

The CDR3 DNA sequence: TGTGCCAGCACCTTAAGCAGGGGAGATGAAAAACTGTTTTTT. Its translation is CASTLSRGDEKLFF. J is TRBJ1-4 and V is TRBV4-2, with D perhaps matching TRBD1 (6 bases). This CDR3 is built from 14 residues. V was pared by 7 bases and J by 6 bases, with 15 bases between. Germline loops: CDR1 LGHNA, CDR2 YNFKEQ.

This chain links TRBV29-1 with TRBJ2-1, with D tentatively TRBD2 (7 bases). With 3 bases removed from V and 7 bases from J, the gap between germline ends came to 19 bases. The CDR3 has 15 amino acids. The germline V gene has CDR1 SQVTM and CDR2 ANQGSEA. This chain's CDR3 is CSVDRAGARGNEQFF. In DNA form, the CDR3 reads TGCAGCGTTGATCGCGCGGGGGCGCGGGGGAATGAGCAGTTCTTC.

This rearrangement joins TRBV28 to TRBJ2-1, with 11 positions matching TRBD2. Per the germline V gene, CDR1 is MDHEN and CDR2 is SYDVKM. The junction had 12 bases not matched to a gene; V was cut back by 5 bases and J by 6 bases. This CDR3 has 17 residues. The CDR3 protein is CASSDPLAGELANEQFF. The CDR3 nucleotides read TGTGCCAGCAGTGACCCACTAGCGGGAGAACTAGCCAATGAGCAGTTCTTC.

The V gene is TRBV27, the J gene TRBJ1-5; weak D call: TRBD1 (5 bases). There are 15 residues in the CDR3. Trimming removed 6 bases at V and 0 bases at J, with 12 bases between. Germline values: CDR1 MNHEY, CDR2 SMNVEV (reference sequence). Here the CDR3 DNA reads TGTGCCAGCAGACAAACAGGATATAGCAATCAGCCCCAGCATTTT. Protein: CASRQTGYSNQPQHF.

The rearrangement uses TRBV6-2 or TRBV6-3 and TRBJ2-3, with 9 positions matching TRBD1. CDR3 size: 16 residues. The V and J ends lost 5 bases and 1 base, in that order; junction bases with no gene match: 7. CDR1 and CDR2 (germline): MNHEY, SVGEGT. The CDR3 region has the DNA TGTGCCAGCAGTCGAACAGGGGGCGCTGGCACAGATACGCAGTATTTT. It specifies CASSRTGGAGTDTQYF.

The chain uses TRBV15 and TRBJ2-1, with 10 bases that match TRBD2. Germline CDR1 reads LNHNV; CDR2 reads YYDKDF (reference sequence). J lost 8 bases, V lost 6 bases, and 22 bases had no gene match. The CDR3 has 19 amino acids. CDR3 sequence (DNA): TGTGCCACCAGTGACGAGGGCTGGTGGGCTAGCGGGAGCGGATATGAGCAGTTCTTC. Protein product: CATSDEGWWASGSGYEQFF.

This clone was detected once. This chain uses TRBV3-1 (or the pseudogene TRBV3-2) with TRBJ2-1; maybe TRBD1 (5 bases). Germline CDR1 reads LGHDT; CDR2 reads YNNKEL (reference sequence). Trimming pared 4 bases from V and 1 base from J, leaving 11 bases between. The length of the CDR3 is 15 residues. The CDR3 coding sequence is TGTGCCAGCAGCCTCGGACAAGGGTCCTACAATGAGCAGTTCTTC. It encodes CASSLGQGSYNEQFF.

The chain uses TRBV5-5 and TRBJ2-1; 14 bases are a match to TRBD2. The CDR3 spans 16 residues. Germline-derived CDR1 and CDR2 are SGHKS and YYEKEE (reference sequence). V was pared by 3 bases and J by 4 bases, with 3 bases of the junction left unmatched. The CDR3 region is CASSWGLAGEYNEQFF. The CDR3 DNA is TGTGCCAGCAGCTGGGGACTAGCGGGGGAATACAATGAGCAGTTCTTC.

A few counts support this clone. The chain carries TRBV4-2 and TRBJ2-7; 11 bases align to TRBD2. V trimming: 1 base; J trimming: 2 bases; junction bases outside the gene matches: 1. The V gene's germline CDR1 is LGHNA and CDR2 YNFKEQ. The length of the CDR3 is 15 residues. The CDR3 protein is CASSQGGLAAYEQYF. The CDR3 DNA sequence: TGTGCCAGCAGCCAAGGGGGACTAGCGGCCTACGAGCAGTACTTC.

This clone was detected only once. This chain connects TRBV29-1 to TRBJ1-6; 7 nucleotides match TRBD1. Losses at the gene ends were 4 bases for V and 6 bases for J; bases not matched to a gene: 6. Germline CDR1 is SQVTM and CDR2 is ANQGSEA. There are 14 residues in the CDR3. The DNA of the CDR3 is TGCAGCGTTGCTATGGGACAGACTAATTCACCCCTCCACTTT. This translates into CSVAMGQTNSPLHF.

The CDR3 nucleotides read TGTGCCTGGAGTGTGGCGGGGGCAGATACGCAGTATTTT. Amino acids: CAWSVAGADTQYF. The genes are TRBV30 and TRBJ2-3; 7 nucleotides agree with TRBD2. CDR3 length: 13 amino acids. CDR1 is GTSNPN and CDR2 is SVGIG in the germline V gene (reference sequence). J lost 4 bases, V lost 0 bases, and 1 base had no gene match.

The chain couples TRBV30 to TRBJ1-2, with a weak D call TRBD1 (6 bases). The germline V and J ends were trimmed by 7 bases and 8 bases, with 23 bases remaining between them. CDR1 and CDR2 (germline): GTSNPN, SVGIG (reference sequence). The CDR3 is 14 residues long. The CDR3 sequence is CASPSRGGGEGYTF. For the CDR3, the DNA is TGTGCCTCCCCATCGCGGGGAGGGGGGGAAGGCTACACCTTC.

This chain connects TRBV5-5 to TRBJ2-7, with D possibly being TRBD2 (5 bases). The length of the CDR3 is 12 residues. Trimming took off 1 base at V and 7 bases at J, with 9 bases between the two ends. Germline-derived CDR1 and CDR2 are SGHKS and YYEKEE (reference sequence). The CDR3 DNA sequence: TGTGCCAGCAGCTTGTGGTCGGGGGAGCAGTACTTC. It yields the protein CASSLWSGEQYF.

V gene TRBV7-8 combines with J gene TRBJ1-4; no firm D call. This CDR3 has 14 residues. Germline CDR1 and CDR2: SGHVS and FQNEAQ. The V end lost 2 bases, the J end lost 8 bases, and 12 bases lay between the germline ends. The chain's CDR3 is CASSLRNTGEKLFF. For the CDR3, the DNA is TGTGCCAGCAGCTTAAGGAATACGGGGGAAAAACTGTTTTTT.

In the case of this clone: A read error may produce the germline difference seen at one junction end. This chain joins TRBV29-1 and TRBJ2-7, with TRBD2 matching over 10 bases. The CDR3 has 15 residues. Per the germline V gene, CDR1 is SQVTM and CDR2 is ANQGSEA. The CDR3 sequence: CSAENSGRSPYEQYF. In nucleotides, the CDR3 is TGCAGCGCTGAAAATAGCGGGAGGTCCCCCTACGAGCAGTACTTC.

V usage is TRBV19 and J usage is TRBJ2-3; D is undetermined. Deletions cut 1 base from V and 0 bases from J, with 8 bases between. The germline gives CDR1 LNHDA, CDR2 SQIVND (reference sequence). The CDR3 covers 15 residues. The CDR3 sequence is CASSIGTTSTDTQYF. CDR3 coding DNA: TGTGCCAGTAGTATAGGTACTACTAGCACAGATACGCAGTATTTT.

CDR3 sequence: CASSPWGRNQETQYF. CDR3 coding DNA: TGTGCCAGCAGTCCCTGGGGCAGGAACCAAGAGACCCAGTACTTC. J is TRBJ2-5 and V is TRBV28; TRBD1 might be the D (5 bases). The germline gives CDR1 MDHEN, CDR2 SYDVKM. The ends were cut back, 5 bases at V and 0 bases at J, with 13 bases in the middle. The CDR3 loop spans 15 amino acids.

This chain uses TRBV9 with TRBJ2-3; D perhaps matches TRBD1 (5 bases). The germline V gene has CDR1 SGDLS and CDR2 YYNGEE. This CDR3 spans 15 amino acids. The V end lost 0 bases, the J end lost 5 bases, and 13 bases lay between the germline ends. CDR3 loop: CASSVAMGRGDTQYF. The CDR3 bases are TGTGCCAGCAGCGTAGCTATGGGGCGAGGAGATACGCAGTATTTT.

The J gene is TRBJ1-2, the V gene TRBV11-2; 7 positions match TRBD1. CDR3 length: 15 amino acids. The ends lost 2 bases at V and 4 bases at J; junction bases unmatched: 7. Germline loops: CDR1 SGHAT, CDR2 FQNNGV. The CDR3 loop reads CASSLSRDSSYGYTF. Written as DNA, the CDR3 is TGTGCCAGCAGCTTATCCCGGGACAGCTCCTATGGCTACACCTTC.

The chain has TRBV12-2 and TRBJ1-5. TRBV12-2 is recorded as a pseudogene. The CDR3 has 14 residues. The CDR3, as DNA: TGTGCAAGTCGCTTACGGGTTAGCAATCAGCCCCAGCATTTT. It translates to CASRLRVSNQPQHF.

The chain has TRBV29-1 and TRBJ2-6; TRBD1 is a possible D gene (5 bases). The CDR3 loop spans 14 amino acids. Germline-derived CDR1 and CDR2 are SQVTM and ANQGSEA. Trimming took 4 bases from V and 0 from J, leaving 7 bases between them. CDR3 coding DNA: TGCAGCGTTGCAGGGCACTCTGGGGCCAACGTCCTGACTTTC. Amino acid sequence: CSVAGHSGANVLTF.